The 7 T cell receptor beta chains reported below all come from one sample, sequenced in a study of T cells in Graves' hyperthyroidism and ophthalmopathy. TCR beta CDR3 sequences were amplified from RNA transcripts. The study used the HTBI primer set for a first-round RT-PCR of the TCR CDR3. TCRdb fed the multiplex PCR reads into MiXCR, producing one record per CDR3 protein. The table lists about 500,000 distinct CDR3 sequences, roughly 15% of them singletons. Material for sequencing was blood. The source is a woman aged 25-40 years with Graves' ophthalmopathy.

The sample holds many counts of this clonotype. The chain combines TRBV11-2 with TRBJ1-2; D uncertain. In germline, CDR1 is SGHAT, CDR2 FQNNGV. CDR3 length equals 14 residues. The germline V and J ends were trimmed by 0 bases and 5 bases, with 10 bases remaining between them. CDR3 bases: TGTGCCAGCAGCTTAGATCCTATTCAGTATGGCTACACCTTC. It codes for CASSLDPIQYGYTF.

This clonotype was seen a few times. V gene TRBV4-1 combines with J gene TRBJ2-1; 8 bases fit TRBD1. The V and J ends lost 5 bases and 4 bases, in that order; junction bases with no gene match: 4. The germline V gene has CDR1 MGHRA and CDR2 YSYEKL. The CDR3 length is 14 residues. The CDR3 DNA follows: TGCGCCAGCAGCGTACGGACAGGGTACAATGAGCAGTTCTTC. Translating it yields CASSVRTGYNEQFF.

There are many counts of this clonotype. This chain uses TRBV20-1 with TRBJ2-1; a possible D gene is TRBD2 (5 bases). V was clipped by 4 bases and J by 0 bases, with 10 bases between them. The CDR3 sequence is 14 residues long. Germline values: CDR1 DFQATT, CDR2 SNEGSKA (reference sequence). The CDR3: CSAIRETSYNEQFF. CDR3 bases: TGCAGTGCTATCCGGGAAACCTCCTACAATGAGCAGTTCTTC.

Turning to this clonotype: This may be a read error: a much more frequent sequence differs by one nucleotide. V gene TRBV2 combines with J gene TRBJ1-2; no definite D call. Trimming took 4 bases from V and 7 from J, leaving 16 bases between them. Per germline, CDR1 SNHLY and CDR2 FYNNEI. The CDR3 runs 14 residues. The CDR3 DNA reads TGTGCCAGCAGTGGAGGACCGGGCGACTGTGGCTACACCTTC. Translating it yields CASSGGPGDCGYTF.

This clonotype showed up many times. The chain employs TRBV28 and TRBJ1-3; D ambiguous. Deletions cut 5 bases from V and 8 bases from J, with 4 bases between. Looked up from germline, CDR1 is MDHEN and CDR2 is SYDVKM. The CDR3 loop spans 10 amino acids. The CDR3 loop is CASSRYTIYF. CDR3 in DNA: TGTGCCAGCAGTCGCTACACCATATATTTT. The complete variable domain, with remaining parts taken from reference TRBV28 and TRBJ1-3, reads DVKVTQSSRYLVKRTGEKVFLECVQDMDHENMFWYRQDPGLGLRLIYFSYDVKMKEKGDIPEGYSVSREKKERFSLILESASTNQTSMYLCASSRYTIYFGEGSWLTVV.

This clonotype was counted at least ten times. J is TRBJ1-1 and V is TRBV6-1; tentative D call: TRBD1 (6 bases). Per germline, CDR1 MNHNS and CDR2 SASEGT. V lost 5 bases and J lost 1, with 17 bases in between. The CDR3 covers 16 residues. In DNA, the CDR3 is TGTGCCAGCAGTTACGGTAGGGGACACTCGAACACTGAAGCTTTCTTT. This codes for CASSYGRGHSNTEAFF.

A few counts support this clonotype. The chain employs TRBV6-2 or TRBV6-3 and TRBJ2-1; D remains ambiguous. CDR1 is MNHEY, CDR2 SVGEGT, per germline. V was trimmed by 6 bases and J by 5 bases, leaving 11 bases between them. CDR3 length equals 13 residues. The CDR3 reads CASRLPANNEQFF. CDR3 in DNA: TGTGCCAGCAGGCTCCCGGCCAACAATGAGCAGTTCTTC.